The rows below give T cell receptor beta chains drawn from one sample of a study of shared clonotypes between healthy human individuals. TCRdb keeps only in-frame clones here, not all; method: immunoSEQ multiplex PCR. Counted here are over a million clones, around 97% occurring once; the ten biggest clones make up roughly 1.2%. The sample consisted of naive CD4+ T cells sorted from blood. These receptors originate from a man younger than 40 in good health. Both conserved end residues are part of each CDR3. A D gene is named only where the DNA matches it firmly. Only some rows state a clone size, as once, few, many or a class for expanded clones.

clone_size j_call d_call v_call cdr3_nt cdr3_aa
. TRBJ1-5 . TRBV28 TGTGCCAGCAGTCCCGGTCAGCCCCAGCATTTT CASSPGQPQHF
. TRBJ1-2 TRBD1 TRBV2 TGTGCCAGCAGTCCTCCCAGACAGGGAAAGAATGGCTACACCTTC CASSPPRQGKNGYTF
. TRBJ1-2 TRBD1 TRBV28 TGTGCCAGCAACCATAGACAGGGGGCAGCTAACTATGGCTACACCTTC CASNHRQGAANYGYTF
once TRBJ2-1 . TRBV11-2 TGTGCCAGCAGCTTAGATCCGAGCGGCTACAATGAGCAGTTCTTC CASSLDPSGYNEQFF
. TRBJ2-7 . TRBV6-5 TGTGCCAGCAGTTCTAAACTAGTCAGCGAGCAGTACTTC CASSSKLVSEQYF
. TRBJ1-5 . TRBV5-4 TGTGCCAGCAGCTTTCCAAATCAGCCCCAGCATTTT CASSFPNQPQHF
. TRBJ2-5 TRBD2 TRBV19 TGTGCCAGTAGTGGACTAGCGGGAGACCGGGGAGAGACCCAGTACTTC CASSGLAGDRGETQYF
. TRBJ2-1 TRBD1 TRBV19 TGTGCCAGTAGTATCTCGCCAGGGGGCTCCTACAATGAGCAGTTCTTC CASSISPGGSYNEQFF
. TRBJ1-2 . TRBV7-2 TGTGCCAGCAGCTTCAGTGGTGGTGGCTGGGAGAGGAGTGGCTACACCTTC CASSFSGGGWERSGYTF
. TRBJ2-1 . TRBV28 TGTGCCAGCAGCTCCCGCCACAATGAGCAGTTCTTC CASSSRHNEQFF
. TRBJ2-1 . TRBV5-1 TGCGCCAGCAGCTCCGCGATCATCCATTACAATGAGCAGTTCTTC CASSSAIIHYNEQFF
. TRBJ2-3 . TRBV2 TGTGCCAGCAGTGAGGATGGCACAGATACGCAGTATTTT CASSEDGTDTQYF
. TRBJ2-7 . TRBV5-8 TGTGCCACCACCCCTACGGGGGAGCAGTACTTC CATTPTGEQYF
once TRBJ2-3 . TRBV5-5 TGTGCCAGCAGCTTAGTCGGGCTCCCCACAGATACGCAGTATTTT CASSLVGLPTDTQYF
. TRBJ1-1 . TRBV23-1 TGCGCCAGCAGCTCCCCCTGTGAAGCTTTCTTT CASSSPCEAFF
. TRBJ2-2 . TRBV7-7 TGTGCTAGCAGCCCTCCGTCCGGGGGACGTAGCGGGGAGCTGTTTTTT CASSPPSGGRSGELFF
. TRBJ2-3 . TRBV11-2 TGTGCCAGCAGCCACTCTATCACAGATACGCAGTATTTT CASSHSITDTQYF
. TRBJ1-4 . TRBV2 TGTGCCACCCCCTTCCACGCTAATGAAAAACTGTTTTTT CATPFHANEKLFF
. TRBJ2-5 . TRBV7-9 TGTGCCAGCAGCCCACAGGGAGAGACCCAGTACTTC CASSPQGETQYF
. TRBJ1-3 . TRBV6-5 TGTGCCAGCAGCCCCCCGGGTAGCCCTGGAAACACCATATATTTT CASSPPGSPGNTIYF
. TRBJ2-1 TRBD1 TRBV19 TGTGCCAGTACTAACAGGGGGCACTCCTACAATGAGCAGTTCTTC CASTNRGHSYNEQFF
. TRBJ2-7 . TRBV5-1 TGCGCCAGCAGCTTGGACACACCCTACGAGCAGTACTTC CASSLDTPYEQYF
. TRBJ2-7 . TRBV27 TGTGCCAGCACGTCGTTGGGGCTAGATGGATACGAGCAGTACTTC CASTSLGLDGYEQYF
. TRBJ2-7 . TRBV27 TGTGCCAGCGGGGTGGGCGGACACTCCTACGAGCAGTACTTC CASGVGGHSYEQYF
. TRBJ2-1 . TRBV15 TGTGCCACCAGCAGTGAAGCAGCTGGTGAGCAGTTCTTC CATSSEAAGEQFF
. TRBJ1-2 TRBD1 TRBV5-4 TGTGCCAGCAGCTTGGCCGGACAGGGGGGGGATGGCTACACCTTC CASSLAGQGGDGYTF
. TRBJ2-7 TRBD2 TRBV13 TGTGCCAGCAGCTCCCGGGGAGCAGCCGGGGGACTAGCGGGATCCTACGAGCAGTACTTC CASSSRGAAGGLAGSYEQYF
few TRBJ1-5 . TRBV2 TGTGCCAGCGGGAAGTATAGCAATCAGCCCCAGCATTTT CASGKYSNQPQHF
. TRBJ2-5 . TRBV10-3 TGTGCCATCAGCTATGCAGTACATGGGGAAAAAGAGACCCAGTACTTC CAISYAVHGEKETQYF
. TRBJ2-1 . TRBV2 TGTGCCAGCAGTGAATCGCGGCGGAGCTCCTACAATGAGCAGTTCTTC CASSESRRSSYNEQFF
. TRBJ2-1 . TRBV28 TGTGCCAGCAGTTTGGGGGGCCCAGCCTACAATGAGCAGTTCTTC CASSLGGPAYNEQFF
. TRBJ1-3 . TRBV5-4 TGTGCCAGCAGCTTGGCGGAAACCTCTGGAAACACCATATATTTT CASSLAETSGNTIYF
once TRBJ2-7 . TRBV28 TGTGCCAGCAGCTCAATAGGGGGTTCCTACGAGCAGTACTTC CASSSIGGSYEQYF
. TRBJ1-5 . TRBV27 TGTGCCAGCAGCACATCCCTGGGGCAGGGGCGCAATCAGCCCCAGCATTTT CASSTSLGQGRNQPQHF
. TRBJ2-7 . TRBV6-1 TGTGCCAGCAGGGACACAGGAGGCGGAACCTACGAGCAGTACTTC CASRDTGGGTYEQYF
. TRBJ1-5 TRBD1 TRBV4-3 TGCGCCAGCAGCCAAGGACTTACCGGGACAGGGGGACAGCCCCAGCATTTT CASSQGLTGTGGQPQHF
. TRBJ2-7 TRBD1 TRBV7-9 TGTGCCAGCAGTCTACCTCGGGACAGGCACGAGCAGTACTTC CASSLPRDRHEQYF
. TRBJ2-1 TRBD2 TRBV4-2 TGTGCCAGCAGCCAAGATGCAGCGGGAGCTAGCGGGAGGGGGTCGGATGAGCAGTTCTTC CASSQDAAGASGRGSDEQFF
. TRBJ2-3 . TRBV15 TGTGCCACCAGCAGGTCGAATACGGGAACTCGACGAAGCACAGATACGCAGTATTTT CATSRSNTGTRRSTDTQYF
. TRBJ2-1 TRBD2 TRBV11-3 TGTGCCAGCAGCGCCGGGACTAGCGGGAGTTATGAGCAGTTCTTC CASSAGTSGSYEQFF
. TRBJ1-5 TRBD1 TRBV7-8 TGTGCCAGCAGCTTCCGGGACAGGGGGCTTGTCAATCAGCCCCAGCATTTT CASSFRDRGLVNQPQHF
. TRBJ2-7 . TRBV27 TGTGCCAGCCCCCCGGGGGGCGGGAGTATGATTTCCTACGAGCAGTACTTC CASPPGGGSMISYEQYF
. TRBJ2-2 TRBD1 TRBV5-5 TGTGCCAGCAGCTCGGGACAGGGGGCAAACACCGGGGAGCTGTTTTTT CASSSGQGANTGELFF
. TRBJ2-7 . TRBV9 TGTGCCAGCAGCGTCGACCCTTCAAGCGGGCCCACCTACGAGCAGTACTTC CASSVDPSSGPTYEQYF
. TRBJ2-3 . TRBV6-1 TGTGCCAGCAGAGCTAGCACAGATACGCAGTATTTT CASRASTDTQYF
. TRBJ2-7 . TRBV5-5 TGTGCCAGCAGCTCTCCCGTTGGGGCGGGGTCCTACGAGCAGTACTTC CASSSPVGAGSYEQYF